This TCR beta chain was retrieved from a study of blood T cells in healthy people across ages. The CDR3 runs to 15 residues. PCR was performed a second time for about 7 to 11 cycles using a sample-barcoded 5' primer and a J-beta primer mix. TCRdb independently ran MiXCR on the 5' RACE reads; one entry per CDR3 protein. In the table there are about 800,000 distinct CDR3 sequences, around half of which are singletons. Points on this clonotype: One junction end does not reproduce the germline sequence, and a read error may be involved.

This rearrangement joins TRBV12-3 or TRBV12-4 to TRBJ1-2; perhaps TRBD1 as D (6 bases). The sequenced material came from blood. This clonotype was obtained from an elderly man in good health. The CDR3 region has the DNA TGTGCCAGCAGTCAACAGGGTAGGGGCAACTATGGCTACACCTTT. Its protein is CASSQQGRGNYGYTF.